This TCR beta chain came from a study of read filtering for tumor transcriptome and immune sequencing. CDR3 length: 14 amino acids. V was clipped by 3 bases and J by 4 bases, with 12 bases between them. Germline V gene sequence: CDR1 DFQATT, CDR2 SNEGSKA (reference sequence). This clonotype was counted at least ten times. Molecular barcoded adaptors covering alpha/delta and beta/gamma chains were used on around 400 ng RNA. TCRdb re-derived calls from the reads in MiXCR, one entry per CDR3 protein. This sample yields roughly 82,000 distinct CDR3 sequences, of which 9% to 15% are seen a single time; just under 15% belongs to the top ten.

This sequence was found in a donor aged 40 or over with multiple myeloma. The source material was a population of CD138-negative cells sorted from bone marrow. The chain combines TRBV20-1 with TRBJ2-2; no reliable D call. CDR3 in amino acids: CSASAPHLTGELFF. CDR3 coding DNA: TGCAGTGCTAGTGCCCCACATCTCACCGGGGAGCTGTTTTTT.